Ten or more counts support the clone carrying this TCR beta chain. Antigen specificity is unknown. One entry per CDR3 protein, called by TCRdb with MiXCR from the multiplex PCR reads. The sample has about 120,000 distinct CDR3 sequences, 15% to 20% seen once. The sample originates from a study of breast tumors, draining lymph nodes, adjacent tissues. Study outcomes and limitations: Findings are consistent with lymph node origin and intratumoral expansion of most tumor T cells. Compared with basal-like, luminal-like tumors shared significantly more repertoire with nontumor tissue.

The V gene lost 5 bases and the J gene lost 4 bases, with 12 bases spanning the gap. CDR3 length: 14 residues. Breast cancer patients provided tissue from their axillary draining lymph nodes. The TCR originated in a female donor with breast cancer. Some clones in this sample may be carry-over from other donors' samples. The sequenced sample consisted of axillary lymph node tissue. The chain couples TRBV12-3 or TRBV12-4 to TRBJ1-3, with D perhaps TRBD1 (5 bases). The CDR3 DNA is TGTGCCAGCAGTAACCCCGGGGGAGGAAACACCATATATTTT. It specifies CASSNPGGGNTIYF.